The subject of this entry is one T cell receptor (beta chain). The antigen is not known. The record originates from a study of shared clonotypes between healthy human individuals. Study in general: In total, the donors were two women and three men aged 18 to 49. CD4 naive and memory got three plates each, CD8 naive two, CD8 memory one.

Study-level results: Naive subsets generally had larger estimated richness than memory subsets.

CDR1 WNHNN and CDR2 SYGVQD come from the germline V gene (reference sequence). Trimming removed 4 bases at V and 4 bases at J, with 13 bases between. The CDR3 totals 14 residues. The protocol was immunoSEQ multiplex PCR, while the TCRdb copy is restricted to in-frame clones and leaves out a portion. Of around 340,000 clones listed, 73% were seen once; the top ten hold roughly 10%. Those who donated were healthy HIV-negative adults, with no recent acute infections or vaccinations reported. The sequencing sample was made of memory CD4+ T cells sorted from blood. Subset described: CD45RA-negative fraction. The rearrangement uses TRBV10-1 and TRBJ2-5; no clear D gene. This TCR came from a man aged 30 to 39 in good health. The DNA of the CDR3 is TGCGCCAGCAGTGGTCAGCCCGATGGAGAGACCCAGTACTTC. The encoded protein is CASSGQPDGETQYF.